This T cell receptor beta chain appears in the sequencing data of a study of T cell repertoires in ileal Crohn's disease. At the level of the study: All patients had surgery for stricturing (approximately 60%) or penetrating (around 39%) disease.

Repertoires were generated with immunoSEQ multiplex PCR, while TCRdb's copy carries only in-frame clones and drops some. The sample contains some 9,100 clones, 78% of which appear only once. Notes on this clone: Antigen specificity is unknown.

J was trimmed by 3 bases and V by 2 bases; bases with no gene match: 5. The germline V gene has CDR1 MNHNY and CDR2 SVGAGI (reference sequence). This CDR3 is built from 16 residues. Regarding time point: neoterminal ileum biopsy at postoperative endoscopy, about 6 months after surgery. Patients were adults with ileal or ileocolonic Crohn's disease needing resection. Notes on the study in general: Mucosal expansions were suggested to be mainly CD8 T cells. The median delay to postoperative endoscopy was 6.9 months.

This clonotype was obtained from an adult with Crohn's disease. The sequencing input was ileal tissue. The rearrangement uses TRBV6-6 and TRBJ2-3, with 10 bases matching TRBD1. DNA for the CDR3: TGTGCCAGCAGTTACCTTCCGGGACAGGGGACAGATACGCAGTATTTT. It yields the protein CASSYLPGQGTDTQYF.